Sequencing of this T cell receptor (beta chain) was carried out in a study of cytomegalovirus exposure and HLA in healthy donors. Study in general: The Caucasian-associated ancestry cluster contained roughly four fifths of the roughly 400 genotyped donors.

This CDR3 region has 15 residues. V was pared by 5 bases and J by 5 bases, with 8 bases of the junction left unmatched. Germline loops: CDR1 MDHEN, CDR2 SYDVKM. The PCR made use of 60 Vbeta and 13 Jbeta primers. The protocol was immunoSEQ multiplex PCR, while the TCRdb copy is restricted to in-frame clones and leaves out a portion. The sample lists some 130,000 clones; 65% to 80% were seen once. Donors sampled were nominally healthy, though unrecorded immune exposures were likely. The rearrangement joins TRBV28 to TRBJ2-5, with 10 bases matching TRBD1. The specimen was PBMCs. The sequence derives from a male donor in good health and CMV-seropositive. The CDR3 is CASSPETGGLETQYF. In nucleotides, the CDR3 is TGTGCCAGCAGTCCAGAGACAGGGGGCTTGGAGACCCAGTACTTC.